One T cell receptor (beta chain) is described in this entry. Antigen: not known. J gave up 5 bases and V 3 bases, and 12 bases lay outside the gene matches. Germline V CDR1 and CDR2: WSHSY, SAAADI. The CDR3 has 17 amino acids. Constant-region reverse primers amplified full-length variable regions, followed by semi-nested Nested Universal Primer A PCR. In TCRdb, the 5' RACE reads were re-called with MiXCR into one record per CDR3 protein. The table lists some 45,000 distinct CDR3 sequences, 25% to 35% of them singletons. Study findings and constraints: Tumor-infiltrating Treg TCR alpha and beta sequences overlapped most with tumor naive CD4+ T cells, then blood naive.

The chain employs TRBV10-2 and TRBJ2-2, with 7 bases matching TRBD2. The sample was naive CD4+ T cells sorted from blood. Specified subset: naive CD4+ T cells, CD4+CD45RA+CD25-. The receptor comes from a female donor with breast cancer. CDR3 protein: CASSDGGVIWPTGELFF. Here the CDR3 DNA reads TGCGCCAGCAGTGATGGGGGGGTCATTTGGCCGACCGGGGAGCTGTTTTTT.